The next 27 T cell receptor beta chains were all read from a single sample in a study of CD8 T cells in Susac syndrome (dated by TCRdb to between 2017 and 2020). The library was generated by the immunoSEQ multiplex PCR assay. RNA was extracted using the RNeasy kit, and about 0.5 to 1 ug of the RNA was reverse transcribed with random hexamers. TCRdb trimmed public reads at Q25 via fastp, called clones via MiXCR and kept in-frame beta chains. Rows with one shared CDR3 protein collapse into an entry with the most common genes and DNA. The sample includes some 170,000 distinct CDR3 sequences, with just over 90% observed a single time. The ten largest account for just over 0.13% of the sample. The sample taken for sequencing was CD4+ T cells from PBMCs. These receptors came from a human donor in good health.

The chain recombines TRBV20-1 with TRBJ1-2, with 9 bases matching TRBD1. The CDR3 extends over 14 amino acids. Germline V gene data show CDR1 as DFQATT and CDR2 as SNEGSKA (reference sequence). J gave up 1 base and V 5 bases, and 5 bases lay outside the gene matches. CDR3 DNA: TGCAGTGCTTCCCGACAGGGGGGTAACTATGGCTACACCTTC. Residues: CSASRQGGNYGYTF.

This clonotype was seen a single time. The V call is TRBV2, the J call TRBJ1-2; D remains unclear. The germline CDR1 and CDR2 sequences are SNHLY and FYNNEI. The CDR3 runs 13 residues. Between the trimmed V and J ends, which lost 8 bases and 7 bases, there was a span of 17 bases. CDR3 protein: CASLSGSLGGYTF. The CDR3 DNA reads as TGTGCCAGCCTTTCGGGGTCTTTGGGTGGCTACACCTTC.

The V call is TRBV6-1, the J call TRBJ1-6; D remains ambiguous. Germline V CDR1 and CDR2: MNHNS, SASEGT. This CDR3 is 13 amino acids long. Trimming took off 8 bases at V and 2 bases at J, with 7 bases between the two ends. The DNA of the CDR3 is TGTGCCAGCCGGACCGCCTATAATTCACCCCTCCACTTT. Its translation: CASRTAYNSPLHF.

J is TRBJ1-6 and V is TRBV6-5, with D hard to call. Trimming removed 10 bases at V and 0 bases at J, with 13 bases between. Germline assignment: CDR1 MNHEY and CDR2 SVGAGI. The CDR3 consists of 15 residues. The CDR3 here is CATLSGSSYNSPLHF. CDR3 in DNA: TGTGCCACCCTTTCCGGGAGCTCCTATAATTCACCCCTCCACTTT.

The CDR3 spells CASNRQGGTYEQYF. The CDR3 DNA reads as TGTGCCAGCAACCGGCAGGGGGGGACCTACGAGCAGTACTTC. The rearrangement joins TRBV6-5 to TRBJ2-7, with D perhaps given as TRBD1 or TRBD2 (7 bases each). V was pared by 7 bases and J by 2 bases, with 15 bases between. CDR1 and CDR2 (germline): MNHEY, SVGAGI. This CDR3 comprises 14 residues.

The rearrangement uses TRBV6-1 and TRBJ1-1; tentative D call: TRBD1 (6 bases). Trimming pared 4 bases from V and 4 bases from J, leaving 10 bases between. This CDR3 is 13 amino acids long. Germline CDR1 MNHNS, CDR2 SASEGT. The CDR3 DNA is TGTGCCAGCAGTGTAACAGGGATCACTGAAGCTTTCTTT. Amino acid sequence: CASSVTGITEAFF.

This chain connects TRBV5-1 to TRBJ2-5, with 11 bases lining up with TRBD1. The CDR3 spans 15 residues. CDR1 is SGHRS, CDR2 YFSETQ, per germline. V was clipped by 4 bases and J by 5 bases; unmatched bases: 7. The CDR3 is CASSPRDRGTETQYF. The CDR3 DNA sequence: TGCGCCAGCAGCCCCCGGGACAGGGGGACGGAGACCCAGTACTTC.

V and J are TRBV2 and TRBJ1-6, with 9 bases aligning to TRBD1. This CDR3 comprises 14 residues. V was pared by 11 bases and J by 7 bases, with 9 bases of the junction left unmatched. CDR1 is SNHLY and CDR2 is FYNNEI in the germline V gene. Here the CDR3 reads CAVPTGTGNSPLHF. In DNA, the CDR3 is TGTGCCGTTCCCACCGGGACAGGGAATTCACCCCTCCACTTT.

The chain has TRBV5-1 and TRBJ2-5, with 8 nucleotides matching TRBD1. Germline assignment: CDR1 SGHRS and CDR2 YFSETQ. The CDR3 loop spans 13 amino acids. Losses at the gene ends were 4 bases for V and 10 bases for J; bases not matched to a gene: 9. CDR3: CASSPGQGEDQYF. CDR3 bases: TGCGCCAGCAGCCCTGGACAGGGTGAGGACCAGTACTTC.

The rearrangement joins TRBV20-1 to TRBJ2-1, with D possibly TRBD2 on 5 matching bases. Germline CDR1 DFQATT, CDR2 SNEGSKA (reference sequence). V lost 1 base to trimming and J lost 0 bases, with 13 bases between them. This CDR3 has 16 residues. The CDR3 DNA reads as TGCAGTGCTAGAGGGCCCAGCGGTAGCTCCTACAATGAGCAGTTCTTC. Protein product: CSARGPSGSSYNEQFF.

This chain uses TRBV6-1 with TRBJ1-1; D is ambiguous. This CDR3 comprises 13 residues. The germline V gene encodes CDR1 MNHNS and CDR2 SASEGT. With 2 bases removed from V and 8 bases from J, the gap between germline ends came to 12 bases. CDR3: CASSEQLESEAFF. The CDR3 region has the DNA TGTGCCAGCAGTGAACAATTGGAGTCGGAAGCTTTCTTT.

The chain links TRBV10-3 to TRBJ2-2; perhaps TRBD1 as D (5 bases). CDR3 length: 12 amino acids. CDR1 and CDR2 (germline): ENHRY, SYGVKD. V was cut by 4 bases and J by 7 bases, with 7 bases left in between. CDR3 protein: CAISAGYGELFF. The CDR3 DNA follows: TGTGCCATCAGTGCAGGGTACGGGGAGCTGTTTTTT.

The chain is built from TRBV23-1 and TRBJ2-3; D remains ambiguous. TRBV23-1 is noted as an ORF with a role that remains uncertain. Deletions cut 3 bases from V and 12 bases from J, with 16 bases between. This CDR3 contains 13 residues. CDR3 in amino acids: CASSHFDPSSQYF. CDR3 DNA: TGCGCCAGCAGTCACTTCGACCCCTCCTCCCAGTATTTT.

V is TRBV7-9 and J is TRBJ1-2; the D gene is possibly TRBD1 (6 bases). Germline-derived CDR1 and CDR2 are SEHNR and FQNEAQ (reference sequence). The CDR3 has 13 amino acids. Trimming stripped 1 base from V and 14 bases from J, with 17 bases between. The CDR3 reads CASSLGSTGWGTF. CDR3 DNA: TGTGCCAGCAGCTTAGGATCCACAGGGTGGGGAACCTTC.

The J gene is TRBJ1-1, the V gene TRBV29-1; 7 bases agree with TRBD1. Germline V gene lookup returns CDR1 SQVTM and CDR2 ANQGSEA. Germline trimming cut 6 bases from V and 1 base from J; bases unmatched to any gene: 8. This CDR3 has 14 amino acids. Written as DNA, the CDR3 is TGCAGCGTCTTCAGGGGGACTTCGAACACTGAAGCTTTCTTT. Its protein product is CSVFRGTSNTEAFF.

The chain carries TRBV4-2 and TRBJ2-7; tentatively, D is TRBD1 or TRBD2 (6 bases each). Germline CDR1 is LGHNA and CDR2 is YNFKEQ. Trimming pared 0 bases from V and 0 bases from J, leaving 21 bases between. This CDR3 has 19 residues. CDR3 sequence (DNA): TGTGCCAGCAGCCAAGATCTAATGGATCGGAGGGGGGACTCCTACGAGCAGTACTTC. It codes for CASSQDLMDRRGDSYEQYF.

The CDR3 spells CASRIGGSYEQYF. CDR3 bases: TGTGCCAGCAGAATTGGGGGGTCCTACGAGCAGTACTTC. This sequence joins TRBV14 and TRBJ2-7, with D possibly matching TRBD2 (6 bases). Germline V gene lookup returns CDR1 SGHDN and CDR2 FVKESK. Trimming cost V 6 bases and J 1 base, with 10 bases left between them. This CDR3 has 13 amino acids. The variable domain in full, completed from reference TRBV14 and TRBJ2-7, reads EAGVTQFPSHSVIEKGQTVTLRCDPISGHDNLYWYRRVMGKEIKFLLHFVKESKQDESGMPNNRFLAERTGGTYSTLKVQPAELEDSGVYFCASRIGGSYEQYFGPGTRLTVT.

In DNA form, the CDR3 reads TGTGCCAGCAGCTTAACGGGGGACAAAACCGGGGAGCTGTTTTTT. It codes for CASSLTGDKTGELFF. The chain combines TRBV11-1 with TRBJ2-2; D might be TRBD1 or TRBD2, each matching 6 bases. V shed 2 bases and J shed 5 bases, with 12 bases lying between them. Germline assignment: CDR1 SGHAT and CDR2 FQDESV (reference sequence). This CDR3 region has 15 residues.

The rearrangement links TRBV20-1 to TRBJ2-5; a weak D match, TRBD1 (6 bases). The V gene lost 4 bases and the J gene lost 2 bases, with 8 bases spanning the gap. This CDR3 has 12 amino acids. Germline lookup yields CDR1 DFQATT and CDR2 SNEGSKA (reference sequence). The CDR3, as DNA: TGCAGTGCTACGGGGACACAAGAGACCCAGTACTTC. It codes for CSATGTQETQYF.

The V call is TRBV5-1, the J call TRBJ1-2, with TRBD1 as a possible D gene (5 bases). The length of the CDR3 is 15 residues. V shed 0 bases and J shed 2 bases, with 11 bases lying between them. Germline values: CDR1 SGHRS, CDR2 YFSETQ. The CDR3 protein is CASSLVEQGNYGYTF. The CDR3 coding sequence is TGCGCCAGCAGCTTGGTGGAGCAGGGAAACTATGGCTACACCTTC.

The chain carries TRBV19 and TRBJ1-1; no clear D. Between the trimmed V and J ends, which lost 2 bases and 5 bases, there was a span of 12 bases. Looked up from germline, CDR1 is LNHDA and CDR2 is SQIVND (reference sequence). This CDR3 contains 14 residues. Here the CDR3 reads CASSIILRDTEAFF. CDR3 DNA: TGTGCCAGTAGTATAATCCTACGGGATACTGAAGCTTTCTTT.

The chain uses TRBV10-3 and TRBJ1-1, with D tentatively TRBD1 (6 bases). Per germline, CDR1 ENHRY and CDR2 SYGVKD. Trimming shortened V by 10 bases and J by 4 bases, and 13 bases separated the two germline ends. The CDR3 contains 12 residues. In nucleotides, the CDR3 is TGTGCCAGTGGACAGTCCCCCACTGAAGCTTTCTTT. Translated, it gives CASGQSPTEAFF.

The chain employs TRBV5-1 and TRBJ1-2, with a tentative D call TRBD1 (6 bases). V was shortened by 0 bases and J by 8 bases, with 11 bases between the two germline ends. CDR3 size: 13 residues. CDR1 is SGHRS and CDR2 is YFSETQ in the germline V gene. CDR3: CASSLGDTGGYTF. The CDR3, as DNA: TGCGCCAGCAGCTTGGGGGACACCGGGGGCTACACCTTC.

CDR3 sequence: CASSQSVRGPGGAFF. The CDR3 region has the DNA TGTGCCAGCAGCCAATCCGTAAGGGGACCGGGGGGAGCTTTCTTT. The rearrangement links TRBV3-1 to TRBJ1-1, with D possibly TRBD1 on 5 matching bases. The CDR3 is made up of 15 amino acids. Trimming removed 2 bases at V and 10 bases at J, with 20 bases between. The germline gives CDR1 LGHDT, CDR2 YNNKEL (reference sequence).

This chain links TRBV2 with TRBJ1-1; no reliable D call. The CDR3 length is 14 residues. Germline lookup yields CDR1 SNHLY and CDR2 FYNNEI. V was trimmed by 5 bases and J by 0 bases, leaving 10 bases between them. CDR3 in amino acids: CASSSRYLNTEAFF. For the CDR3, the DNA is TGTGCCAGCAGTTCCCGATACTTGAACACTGAAGCTTTCTTT. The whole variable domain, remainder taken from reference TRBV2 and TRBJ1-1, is EPEVTQTPSHQVTQMGQEVILRCVPISNHLYFYWYRQILGQKVEFLVSFYNNEISEKSEIFDDQFSVERPDGSNFTLKIRSTKLEDSAMYFCASSSRYLNTEAFFGQGTRLTVV.

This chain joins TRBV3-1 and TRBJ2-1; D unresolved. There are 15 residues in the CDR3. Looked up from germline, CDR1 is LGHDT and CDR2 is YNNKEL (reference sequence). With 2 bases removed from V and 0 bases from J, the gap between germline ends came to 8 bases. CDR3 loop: CASSQPGRSYNEQFF. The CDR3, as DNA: TGTGCCAGCAGCCAACCCGGACGCTCCTACAATGAGCAGTTCTTC.

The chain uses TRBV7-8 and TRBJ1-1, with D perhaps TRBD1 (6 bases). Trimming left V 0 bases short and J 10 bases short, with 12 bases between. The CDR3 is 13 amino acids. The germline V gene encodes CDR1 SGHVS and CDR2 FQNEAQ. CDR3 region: CASSLARDTGAFF. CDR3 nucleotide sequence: TGTGCCAGCAGCTTAGCCCGGGACACAGGAGCTTTCTTT.